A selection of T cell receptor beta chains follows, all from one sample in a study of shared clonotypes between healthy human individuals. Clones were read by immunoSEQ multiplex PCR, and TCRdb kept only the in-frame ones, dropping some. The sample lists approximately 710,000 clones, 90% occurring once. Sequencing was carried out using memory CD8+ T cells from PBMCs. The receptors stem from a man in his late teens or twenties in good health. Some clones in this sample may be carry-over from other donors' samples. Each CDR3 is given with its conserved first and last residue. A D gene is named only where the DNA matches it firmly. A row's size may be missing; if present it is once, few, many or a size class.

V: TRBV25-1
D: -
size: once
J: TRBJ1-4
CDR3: CASSPGGGELFF
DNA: TGTGCCAGCAGTCCTGGGGGGGGCGAGCTGTTTTTT

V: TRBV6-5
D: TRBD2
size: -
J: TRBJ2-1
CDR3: CASSWGLEDNEQFF
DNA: TGTGCCAGCAGCTGGGGACTAGAGGATAATGAGCAGTTCTTC

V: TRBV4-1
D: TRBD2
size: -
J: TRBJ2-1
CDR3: CASSQHTGLAIIFEQFF
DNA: TGCGCCAGCAGCCAGCACACGGGACTAGCCATCATATTTGAGCAGTTCTTC

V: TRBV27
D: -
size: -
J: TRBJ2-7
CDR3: CASSTDGGNEQYF
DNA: TGTGCCAGCAGTACCGACGGTGGGAATGAGCAGTACTTC

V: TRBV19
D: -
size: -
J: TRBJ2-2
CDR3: CASTGRRAVGGELFF
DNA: TGTGCCAGTACTGGCAGACGAGCTGTTGGCGGGGAGCTGTTTTTT

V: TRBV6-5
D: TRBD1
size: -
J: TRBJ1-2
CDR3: CASRSGQGVVGYTF
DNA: TGTGCCAGCAGATCCGGACAGGGGGTAGTTGGCTACACCTTC

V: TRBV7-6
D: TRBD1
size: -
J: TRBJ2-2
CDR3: CASSPDEGAAGELFF
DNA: TGTGCCAGCAGCCCCGACGAGGGGGCTGCCGGGGAGCTGTTTTTT

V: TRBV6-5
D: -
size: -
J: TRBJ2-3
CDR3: CASSYFYGNTDTQYF
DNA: TGTGCCAGCAGTTACTTTTACGGGAACACAGATACGCAGTATTTT

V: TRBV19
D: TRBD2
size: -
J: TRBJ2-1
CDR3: CASSTAGVDNEQFF
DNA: TGTGCCAGTAGTACCGCGGGAGTCGACAATGAGCAGTTCTTC

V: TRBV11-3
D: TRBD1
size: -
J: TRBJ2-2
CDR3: CASSPRTGGTGELFF
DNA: TGTGCCAGCAGCCCGCGGACAGGGGGTACCGGGGAGCTGTTTTTT

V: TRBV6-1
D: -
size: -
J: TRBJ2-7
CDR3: CASSEIAVNYEQYF
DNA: TGTGCCAGCAGTGAAATAGCCGTCAACTACGAGCAGTACTTC

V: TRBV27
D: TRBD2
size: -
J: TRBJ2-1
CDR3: CASSLGAGGYNEQFF
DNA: TGTGCCAGCAGTTTAGGAGCGGGAGGATACAATGAGCAGTTCTTC

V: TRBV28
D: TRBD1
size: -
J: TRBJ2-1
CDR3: CATQGDRAYNEQFF
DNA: TGTGCCACCCAGGGGGACAGAGCCTACAATGAGCAGTTCTTC

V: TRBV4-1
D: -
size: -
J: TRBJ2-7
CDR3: CASSQVEPQAYEQYF
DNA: TGCGCCAGCAGCCAAGTGGAACCTCAAGCCTACGAGCAGTACTTC

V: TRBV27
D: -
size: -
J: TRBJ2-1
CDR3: CASSLTFLPPNEQFF
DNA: TGTGCCAGCAGTTTAACGTTCCTCCCCCCCAATGAGCAGTTCTTC

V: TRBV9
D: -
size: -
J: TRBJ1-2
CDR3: CASKGGLHNYGYTF
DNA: TGTGCCAGCAAGGGGGGGTTGCATAACTATGGCTACACCTTC

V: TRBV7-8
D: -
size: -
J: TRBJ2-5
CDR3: CASRGAGWEETQYF
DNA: TGTGCCAGCAGGGGGGCGGGATGGGAAGAGACCCAGTACTTC

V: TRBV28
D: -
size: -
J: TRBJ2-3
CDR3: CASSLARPSTDTQYF
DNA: TGTGCCAGCAGTTTAGCACGGCCTAGCACAGATACGCAGTATTTT

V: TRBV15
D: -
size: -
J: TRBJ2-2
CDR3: CATSSTDTVGELFF
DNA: TGTGCCACCAGCAGTACAGACACGGTGGGGGAGCTGTTTTTT

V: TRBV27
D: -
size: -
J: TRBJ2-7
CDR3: CASSPGKSYEQYF
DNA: TGTGCCAGCTCTCCGGGGAAGTCCTACGAGCAGTACTTC

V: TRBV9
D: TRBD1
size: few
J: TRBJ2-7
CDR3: CASSPWDRPSYEQYF
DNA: TGTGCCAGCAGCCCTTGGGACAGGCCGAGCTACGAGCAGTACTTC

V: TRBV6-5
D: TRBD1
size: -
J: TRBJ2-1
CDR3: CASSYLAGGNNEQFF
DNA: TGTGCCAGCAGTTACTTGGCAGGGGGAAACAATGAGCAGTTCTTC

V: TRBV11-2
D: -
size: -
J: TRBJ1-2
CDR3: CASSLNQAVANGYTF
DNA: TGTGCCAGCAGCCTCAACCAGGCTGTGGCGAATGGCTACACCTTC

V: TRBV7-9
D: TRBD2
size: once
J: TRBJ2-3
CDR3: CASSFREDTDTQYF
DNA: TGTGCCAGCAGCTTCCGGGAGGACACAGATACGCAGTATTTT

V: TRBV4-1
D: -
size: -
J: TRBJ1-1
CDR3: CASSQDWSGIMNTEAFF
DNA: TGCGCCAGCAGCCAAGATTGGTCAGGGATAATGAACACTGAAGCTTTCTTT

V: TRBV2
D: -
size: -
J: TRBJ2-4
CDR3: CASNRRELAKNIQYF
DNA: TGTGCCAGCAATAGGAGGGAGCTAGCCAAAAACATTCAGTACTTC

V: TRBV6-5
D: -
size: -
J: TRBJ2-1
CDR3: CASTNLGVNEQFF
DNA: TGTGCCAGCACCAATCTAGGCGTTAATGAGCAGTTCTTC

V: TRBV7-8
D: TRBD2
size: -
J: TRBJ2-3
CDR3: CASSSPVQREIFGGTDTQYF
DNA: TGTGCCAGCAGCTCCCCGGTCCAGCGGGAGATTTTCGGCGGGACAGATACGCAGTATTTT

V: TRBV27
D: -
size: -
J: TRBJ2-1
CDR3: CASSLSVTNEQFF
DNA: TGTGCCAGCAGTTTATCCGTTACCAATGAGCAGTTCTTC

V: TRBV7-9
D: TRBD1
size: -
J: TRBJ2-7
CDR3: CASSDRDSYEQYF
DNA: TGTGCCAGCAGCGACCGGGACAGCTACGAGCAGTACTTC